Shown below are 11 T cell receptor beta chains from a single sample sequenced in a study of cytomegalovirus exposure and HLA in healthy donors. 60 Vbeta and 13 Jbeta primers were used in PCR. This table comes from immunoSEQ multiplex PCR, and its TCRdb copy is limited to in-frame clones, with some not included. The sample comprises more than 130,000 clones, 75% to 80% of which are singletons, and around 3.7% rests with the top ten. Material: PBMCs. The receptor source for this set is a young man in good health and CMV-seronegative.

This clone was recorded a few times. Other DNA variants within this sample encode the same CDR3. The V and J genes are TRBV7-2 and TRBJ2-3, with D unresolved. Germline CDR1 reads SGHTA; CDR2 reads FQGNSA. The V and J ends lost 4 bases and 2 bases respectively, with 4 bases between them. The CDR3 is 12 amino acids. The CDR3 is CASSSYTDTQYF. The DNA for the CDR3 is TGTGCCAGCAGCTCCTACACAGATACGCAGTATTTT. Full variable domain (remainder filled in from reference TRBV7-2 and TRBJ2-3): GAGVSQSPSNKVTEKGKDVELRCDPISGHTALYWYRQSLGQGLEFLIYFQGNSAPDKSGLPSDRFSAERTGGSVSTLTIQRTQQEDSAVYLCASSSYTDTQYFGPGTRLTVL.

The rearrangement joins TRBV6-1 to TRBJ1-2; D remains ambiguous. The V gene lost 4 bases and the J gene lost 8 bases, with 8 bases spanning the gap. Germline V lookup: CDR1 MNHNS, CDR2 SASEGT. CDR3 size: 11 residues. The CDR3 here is CASSVREGYTF. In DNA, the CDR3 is TGTGCCAGCAGTGTTCGGGAGGGCTACACCTTC.

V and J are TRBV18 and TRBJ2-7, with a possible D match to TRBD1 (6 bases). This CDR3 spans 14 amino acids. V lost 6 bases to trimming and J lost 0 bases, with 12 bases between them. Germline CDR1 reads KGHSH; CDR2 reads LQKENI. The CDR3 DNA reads TGTGCCAGCTCCATGAGGACAGACTCCTACGAGCAGTACTTC. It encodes CASSMRTDSYEQYF.

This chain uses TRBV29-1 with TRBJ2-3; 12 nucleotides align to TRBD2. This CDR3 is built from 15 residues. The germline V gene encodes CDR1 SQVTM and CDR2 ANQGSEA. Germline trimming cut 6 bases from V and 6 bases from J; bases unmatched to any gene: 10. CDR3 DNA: TGCAGCGTCCAGGGTCTAGCGGGGGGGCCGGATACGCAGTATTTT. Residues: CSVQGLAGGPDTQYF.

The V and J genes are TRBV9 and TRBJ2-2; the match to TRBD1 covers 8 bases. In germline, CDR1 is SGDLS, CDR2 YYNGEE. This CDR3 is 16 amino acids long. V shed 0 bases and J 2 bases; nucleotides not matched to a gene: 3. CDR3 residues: CASSVGQGINTGELFF. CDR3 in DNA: TGTGCCAGCAGCGTAGGACAGGGGATAAACACCGGGGAGCTGTTTTTT. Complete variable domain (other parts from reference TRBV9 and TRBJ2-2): DSGVTQTPKHLITATGQRVTLRCSPRSGDLSVYWYQQSLDQGLQFLIQYYNGEERAKGNILERFSAQQFPDLHSELNLSSLELGDSALYFCASSVGQGINTGELFFGEGSRLTVL.

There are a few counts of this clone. The chain's CDR3 is CATSRDVGAGNTIYF. The CDR3, as DNA: TGTGCCACCAGCAGAGATGTTGGGGCCGGAAACACCATATATTTT. V and J are TRBV15 and TRBJ1-3; tentatively, D is TRBD1 (5 bases). Trimming took off 0 bases at V and 4 bases at J, with 10 bases between the two ends. Per the germline V gene, CDR1 is LNHNV and CDR2 is YYDKDF (reference sequence). The CDR3 is made up of 15 amino acids.

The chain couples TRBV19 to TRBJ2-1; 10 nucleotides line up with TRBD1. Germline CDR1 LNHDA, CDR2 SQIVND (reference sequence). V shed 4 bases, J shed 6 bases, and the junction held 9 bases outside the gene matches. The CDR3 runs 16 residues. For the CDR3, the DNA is TGTGCCAGTAGTAAGGGGACAGGGGCCCGTATCAATGAGCAGTTCTTC. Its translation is CASSKGTGARINEQFF.

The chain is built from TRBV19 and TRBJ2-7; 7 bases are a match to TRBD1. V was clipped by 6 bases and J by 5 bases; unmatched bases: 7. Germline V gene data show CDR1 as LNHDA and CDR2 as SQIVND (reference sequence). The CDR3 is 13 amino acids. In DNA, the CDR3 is TGTGCCAGTAGCCAAAACAGGGGCCACGAGCAGTACTTC. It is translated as CASSQNRGHEQYF.

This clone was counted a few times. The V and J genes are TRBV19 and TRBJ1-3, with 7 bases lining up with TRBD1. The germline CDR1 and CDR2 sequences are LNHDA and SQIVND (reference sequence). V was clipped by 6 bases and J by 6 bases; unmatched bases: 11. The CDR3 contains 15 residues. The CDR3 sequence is CASRPTGSGENTIYF. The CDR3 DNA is TGTGCCAGTAGGCCGACAGGGTCTGGGGAAAACACCATATATTTT.

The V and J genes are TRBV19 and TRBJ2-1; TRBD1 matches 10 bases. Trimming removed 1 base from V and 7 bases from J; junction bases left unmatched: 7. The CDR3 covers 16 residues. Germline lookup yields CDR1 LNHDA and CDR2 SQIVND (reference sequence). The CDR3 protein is CASSIARTGGFNEQFF. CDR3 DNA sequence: TGTGCCAGTAGTATAGCGAGGACAGGGGGTTTTAATGAGCAGTTCTTC.

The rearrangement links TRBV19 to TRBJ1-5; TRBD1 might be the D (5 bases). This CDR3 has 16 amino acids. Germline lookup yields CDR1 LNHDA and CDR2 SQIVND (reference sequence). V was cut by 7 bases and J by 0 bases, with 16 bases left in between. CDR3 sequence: CASKVGYRNSNQPQHF. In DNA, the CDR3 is TGTGCCAGTAAGGTAGGGTACAGGAATAGCAATCAGCCCCAGCATTTT.